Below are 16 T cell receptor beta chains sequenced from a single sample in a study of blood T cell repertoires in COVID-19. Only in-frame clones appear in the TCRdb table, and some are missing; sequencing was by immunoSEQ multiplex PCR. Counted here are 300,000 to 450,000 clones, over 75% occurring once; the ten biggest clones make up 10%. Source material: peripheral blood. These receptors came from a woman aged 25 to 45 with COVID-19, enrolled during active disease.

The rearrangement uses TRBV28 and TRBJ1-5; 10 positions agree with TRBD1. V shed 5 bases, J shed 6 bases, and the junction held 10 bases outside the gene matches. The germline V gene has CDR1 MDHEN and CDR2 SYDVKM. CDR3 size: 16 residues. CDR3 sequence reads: CASSAEPGTGVQPQHF. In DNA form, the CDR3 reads TGTGCCAGCAGTGCCGAACCCGGGACAGGGGTTCAGCCCCAGCATTTT.

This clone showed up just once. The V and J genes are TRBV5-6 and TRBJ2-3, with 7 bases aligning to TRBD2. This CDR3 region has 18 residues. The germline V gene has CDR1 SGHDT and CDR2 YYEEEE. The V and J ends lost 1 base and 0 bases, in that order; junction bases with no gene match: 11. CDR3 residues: CASSLLGLAETSTDTQYF. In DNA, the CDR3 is TGTGCCAGCAGCTTGCTGGGGCTAGCGGAGACTAGCACAGATACGCAGTATTTT.

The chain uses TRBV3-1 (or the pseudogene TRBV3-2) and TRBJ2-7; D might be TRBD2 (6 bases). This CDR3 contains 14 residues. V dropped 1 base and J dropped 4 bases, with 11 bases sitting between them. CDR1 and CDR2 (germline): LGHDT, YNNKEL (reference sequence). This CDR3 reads CASSQGGVWYEQYF. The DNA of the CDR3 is TGTGCCAGCAGCCAAGGGGGGGTGTGGTACGAGCAGTACTTC.

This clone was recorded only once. CDR3 coding DNA: TGTGCCAGCAGCTACCGAGGACTAGCGGGAGTAGAGACCCAGTACTTC. It translates to CASSYRGLAGVETQYF. The rearrangement joins TRBV7-2 to TRBJ2-5; TRBD2 aligns across 13 bases. Germline loops: CDR1 SGHTA, CDR2 FQGNSA. Losses at the gene ends were 4 bases for V and 4 bases for J; bases not matched to a gene: 6. There are 16 residues in the CDR3.

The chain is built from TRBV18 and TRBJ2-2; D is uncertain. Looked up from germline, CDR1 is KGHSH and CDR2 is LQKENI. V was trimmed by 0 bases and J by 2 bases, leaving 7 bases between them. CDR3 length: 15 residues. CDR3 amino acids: CASSPPVQNTGELFF. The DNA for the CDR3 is TGTGCCAGCTCACCACCTGTTCAAAACACCGGGGAGCTGTTTTTT.

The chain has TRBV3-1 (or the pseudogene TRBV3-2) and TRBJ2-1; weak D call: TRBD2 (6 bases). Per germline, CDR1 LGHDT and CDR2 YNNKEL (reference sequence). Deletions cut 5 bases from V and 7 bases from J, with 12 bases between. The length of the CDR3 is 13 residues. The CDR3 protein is CASSAEEGNEQFF. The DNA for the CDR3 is TGTGCCAGCAGCGCGGAGGAGGGTAATGAGCAGTTCTTC.

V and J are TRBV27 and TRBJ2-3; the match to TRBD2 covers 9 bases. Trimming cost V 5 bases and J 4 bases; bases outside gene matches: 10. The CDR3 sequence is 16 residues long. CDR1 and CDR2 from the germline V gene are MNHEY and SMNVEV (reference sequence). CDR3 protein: CASSALLAGGPDTQYF. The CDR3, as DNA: TGTGCCAGCAGTGCCTTGCTGGCGGGAGGGCCAGATACGCAGTATTTT.

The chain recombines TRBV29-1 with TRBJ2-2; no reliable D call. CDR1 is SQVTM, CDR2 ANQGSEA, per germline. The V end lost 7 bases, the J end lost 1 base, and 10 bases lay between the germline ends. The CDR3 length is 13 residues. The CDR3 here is CSAETQNTGELFF. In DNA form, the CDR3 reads TGCAGCGCAGAGACACAGAACACCGGGGAGCTGTTTTTT.

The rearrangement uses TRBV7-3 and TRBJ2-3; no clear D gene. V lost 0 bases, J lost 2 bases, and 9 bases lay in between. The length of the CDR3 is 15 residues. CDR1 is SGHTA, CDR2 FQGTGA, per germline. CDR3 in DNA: TGTGCCAGCAGCTTAACGAGCAGGCCCACAGATACGCAGTATTTT. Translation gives CASSLTSRPTDTQYF.

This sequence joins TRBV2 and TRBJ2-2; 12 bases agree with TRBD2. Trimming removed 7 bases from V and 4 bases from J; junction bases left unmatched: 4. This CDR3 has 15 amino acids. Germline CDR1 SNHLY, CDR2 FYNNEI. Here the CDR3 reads CASKTSGSGTGELFF. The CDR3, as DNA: TGTGCCAGCAAGACTAGCGGGAGTGGCACCGGGGAGCTGTTTTTT.

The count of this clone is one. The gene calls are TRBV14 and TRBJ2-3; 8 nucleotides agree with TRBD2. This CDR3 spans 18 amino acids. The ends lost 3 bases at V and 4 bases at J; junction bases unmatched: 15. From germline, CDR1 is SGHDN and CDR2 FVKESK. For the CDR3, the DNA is TGTGCCAGCAGCCAGATTCCCTTCGGAGCGGGAGCCCCAGATACGCAGTATTTT. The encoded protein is CASSQIPFGAGAPDTQYF.

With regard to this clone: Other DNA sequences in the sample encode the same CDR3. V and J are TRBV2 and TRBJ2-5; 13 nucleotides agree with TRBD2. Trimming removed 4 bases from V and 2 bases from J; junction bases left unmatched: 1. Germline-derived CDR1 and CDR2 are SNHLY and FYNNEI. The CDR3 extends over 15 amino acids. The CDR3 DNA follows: TGTGCCAGCAGTGGGGGACTAGCGGGACAAGAGACCCAGTACTTC. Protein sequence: CASSGGLAGQETQYF.

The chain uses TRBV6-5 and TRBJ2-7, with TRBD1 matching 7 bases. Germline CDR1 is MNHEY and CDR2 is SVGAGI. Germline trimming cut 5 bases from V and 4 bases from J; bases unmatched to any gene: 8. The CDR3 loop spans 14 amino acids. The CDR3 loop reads CASSTRQGWYEQYF. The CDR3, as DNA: TGTGCCAGCAGTACCCGACAGGGATGGTACGAGCAGTACTTC.

This chain's CDR3 is CASNDGGGGSYNSPLHF. The CDR3 DNA reads TGTGCCAGCAACGACGGGGGAGGGGGCTCCTATAATTCACCCCTCCACTTT. The chain couples TRBV2 to TRBJ1-6; perhaps TRBD1 as D (6 bases). The CDR3 runs to 17 residues. The V end was cut by 7 bases, the J end by 0 bases, with 16 bases between. The germline gives CDR1 SNHLY, CDR2 FYNNEI.

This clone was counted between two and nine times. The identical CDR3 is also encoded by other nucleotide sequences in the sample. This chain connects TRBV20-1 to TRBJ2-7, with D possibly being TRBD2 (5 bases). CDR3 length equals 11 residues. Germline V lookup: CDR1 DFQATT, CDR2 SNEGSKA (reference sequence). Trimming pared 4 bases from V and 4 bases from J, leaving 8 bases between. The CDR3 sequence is CSANREYEQYF. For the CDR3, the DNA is TGCAGTGCTAACCGGGAATACGAGCAGTACTTC.

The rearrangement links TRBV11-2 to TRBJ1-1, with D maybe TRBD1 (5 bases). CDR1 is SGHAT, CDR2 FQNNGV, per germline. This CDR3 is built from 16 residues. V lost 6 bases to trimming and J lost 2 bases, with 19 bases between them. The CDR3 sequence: CASRPVPGGINTEAFF. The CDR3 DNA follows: TGTGCCAGCAGACCCGTCCCCGGGGGTATCAACACTGAAGCTTTCTTT.